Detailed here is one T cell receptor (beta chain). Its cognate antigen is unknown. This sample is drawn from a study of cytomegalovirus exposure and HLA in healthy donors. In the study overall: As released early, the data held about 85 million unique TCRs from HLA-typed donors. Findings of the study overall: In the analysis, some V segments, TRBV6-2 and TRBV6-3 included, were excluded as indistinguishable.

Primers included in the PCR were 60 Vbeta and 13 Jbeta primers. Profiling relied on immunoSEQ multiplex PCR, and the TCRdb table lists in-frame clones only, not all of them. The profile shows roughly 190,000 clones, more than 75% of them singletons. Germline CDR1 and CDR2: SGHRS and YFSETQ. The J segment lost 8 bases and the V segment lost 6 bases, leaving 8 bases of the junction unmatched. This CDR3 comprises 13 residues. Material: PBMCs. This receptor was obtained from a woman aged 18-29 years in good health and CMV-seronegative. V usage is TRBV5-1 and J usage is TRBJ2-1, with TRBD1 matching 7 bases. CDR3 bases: TGCGCCAGCACCCCGACAGGGTTCCATGAGCAGTTCTTC. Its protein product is CASTPTGFHEQFF. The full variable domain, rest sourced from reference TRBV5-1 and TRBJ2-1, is KAGVTQTPRYLIKTRGQQVTLSCSPISGHRSVSWYQQTPGQGLQFLFEYFSETQRNKGNFPGRFSGRQFSNSRSEMNVSTLELGDSALYLCASTPTGFHEQFFGPGTRLTVL.